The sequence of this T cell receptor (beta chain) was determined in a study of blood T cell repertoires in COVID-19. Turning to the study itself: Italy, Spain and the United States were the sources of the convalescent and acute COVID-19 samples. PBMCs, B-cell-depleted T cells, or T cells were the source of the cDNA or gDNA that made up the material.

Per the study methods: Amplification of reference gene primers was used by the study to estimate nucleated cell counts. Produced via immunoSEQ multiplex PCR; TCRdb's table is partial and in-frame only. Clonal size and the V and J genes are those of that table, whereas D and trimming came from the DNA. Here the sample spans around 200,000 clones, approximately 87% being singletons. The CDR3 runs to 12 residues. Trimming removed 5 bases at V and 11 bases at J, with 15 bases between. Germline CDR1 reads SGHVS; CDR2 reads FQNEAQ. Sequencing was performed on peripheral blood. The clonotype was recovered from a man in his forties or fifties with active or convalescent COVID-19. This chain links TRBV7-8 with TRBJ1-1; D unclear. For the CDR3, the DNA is TGTGCCAGCAGCCCTGACGCGACTGTCGCTTTCTTT. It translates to CASSPDATVAFF. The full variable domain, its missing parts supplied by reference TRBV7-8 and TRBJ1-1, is GAGVSQSPRYKVAKRGQDVALRCDPISGHVSLFWYQQALGQGPEFLTYFQNEAQLDKSGLPSDRFFAERPEGSVSTLKIQRTQQEDSAVYLCASSPDATVAFFGQGTRLTVV.